The TCR beta chain under discussion was sequenced for a study of OX40 agonist ivuxolimab in advanced cancers. Overall study context: Patients in dose escalation had liver, melanoma, kidney or head and neck cancers. Patients achieving partial responses numbered three: one hepatocellular carcinoma case and two cutaneous melanoma cases.

Germline V lookup: CDR1 SGHAT, CDR2 FQNNGV. This CDR3 is built from 14 residues. As to this clone: One end of the junction varies from germline; a read error may be responsible.

Sequenced by immunoSEQ multiplex PCR; TCRdb stores in-frame clones only, minus some. The sample has around 30,000 clones, 82% seen once. Specimen: CD4+ or CD8+ T cells sorted from blood, collected in a trial of the OX40 agonist ivuxolimab. This TCR was recovered from an adult with an advanced solid tumor such as melanoma, head and neck, liver or kidney cancer. The rearrangement uses TRBV11-2 and TRBJ2-7, with 10 bases identical to TRBD1. The CDR3 DNA follows: TGTGCCAGCAGCTGGGGGGACAGGGGATACGGGCAGTACTTC. This encodes CASSWGDRGYGQYF.